This T cell receptor beta chain appears in the sequencing data of a study of T-cell reconstitution after alpha-beta-depleted transplantation in children. Whole-study findings and limits: Where alpha-beta T cells came from about two months after transplant was reportedly several hundred expanded graft clones. After one year, T-cell counts and TCRbeta diversity mostly came from new T cells.

On this clonotype: Its antigen is unknown.

The CDR3 sequence is 15 residues long. V lost 2 bases and J lost 3, with 12 bases in between. Library preparation (for TCRbeta) was performed with unique molecular identifiers. From the PCR reads, TCRdb called clonotypes with MiXCR, one entry per CDR3 protein. The repertoire includes some 450,000 distinct CDR3 sequences, over 40% of them detected once, and about 30% sits in the top ten. The sequence was collected from a girl aged 2-10 years with aplastic anemia, due to receive a stem cell transplant. The chain employs TRBV12-3 or TRBV12-4 and TRBJ2-3; D might be TRBD1 (5 bases). Sequencing was performed on PBMCs, taken before TCRalphabeta/CD19-depleted stem cell transplant. CDR3 sequence: CASSLYQGRTDTQYF. The CDR3 nucleotides are TGTGCCAGCAGTTTATATCAGGGAAGGACAGATACGCAGTATTTT.